One and the same sample provided the 4 T cell receptor beta chains below, sequenced in a study of blood T cells in healthy people across ages (dated by TCRdb to between 2014 and 2016). The library was generated by 5' RACE. The sequencing machine was an Illumina HiSeq 2500. The second PCR ran for about 6 to 12 cycles and used a J-beta primer mix along with a sample-barcoded 5' primer. In-frame beta chains were kept once TCRdb had trimmed the public reads at Q25 with fastp and called clones with MiXCR. Entries that share a CDR3 protein sequence are merged under the most common genes and DNA. The sample data list around 790,000 distinct CDR3 sequences, and about 42% of these were observed just once. The ten largest clonotypes hold about 19% of the sample. The sequencing sample was made of blood. All receptors come from a man aged 60 to 69 in good health.

CDR3 nucleotides: TGTGCCAGCAGCGCGAGCGGGACGCTCTACGAGCAGTACTTC. Amino acid sequence: CASSASGTLYEQYF. The chain uses TRBV7-2 and TRBJ2-7, with 7 positions matching TRBD2. Unmatched junction bases numbered 7, after V lost 5 bases and J lost 3 bases. CDR3 length equals 14 residues. Germline assignment: CDR1 SGHTA and CDR2 FQGNSA.

This clonotype has only a few counts. The chain links TRBV6-5 to TRBJ2-7; unclear D gene. Per the germline V gene, CDR1 is MNHEY and CDR2 is SVGAGI. V gave up 6 bases and J gave up 3 bases, with 12 bases separating them. The CDR3 sequence is 13 residues long. The CDR3 region is CASSPASGYEQYF. As DNA, the CDR3 is TGTGCCAGCAGCCCCGCTTCGGGCTACGAGCAGTACTTC.

V is TRBV5-1 and J is TRBJ1-4; the match to TRBD1 covers 8 bases. There are 15 residues in the CDR3. V was pared by 4 bases and J by 5 bases, with 7 bases of the junction left unmatched. The germline V gene has CDR1 SGHRS and CDR2 YFSETQ. CDR3 nucleotides: TGCGCCAGCAGCCCACAGACAGGGGACAATGAAAAACTGTTTTTT. Translating gives CASSPQTGDNEKLFF.

The chain joins TRBV19 to TRBJ2-7; D call uncertain. Germline CDR1 LNHDA, CDR2 SQIVND (reference sequence). V lost 3 bases, J lost 6 bases, and 15 bases lay in between. The CDR3 is made up of 14 amino acids. DNA for the CDR3: TGTGCCAGTAGTATTATCGGATTAAACCCCGAGCAGTACTTC. Translated, it gives CASSIIGLNPEQYF.